The following is a TCR beta chain sequence with its context. Only a few counts were recorded for this clone. Its antigen remains undetermined. Base quality data are lacking; no much larger clone is found one base away. TCRbeta CDR3 regions were amplified from genomic DNA by means of the immunoSEQ Assay, a bias-controlled multiplex PCR. In the authors' own workflow: Within the assay, amplification of reference gene primers was used to estimate how many nucleated cells each sample contained. Sequence reads were collapsed and filtered to measure the absolute abundance of every unique TCRbeta CDR3 rearrangement. For each sample, productive Simpson clonality was calculated as the square root of Simpson's diversity index over productive rearrangements. Imported from immuneACCESS, the table was reduced by TCRdb to in-frame sequences with V and J called. These copies leave out some clones; in studies compared against another copy, an unresolved V gene accounts for under half, and the cause of the remainder is not known. That table is the source of V, J and clone size, and D and trimming were worked out from the DNA. The sample profile shows about 360,000 clones; 80% to 90% of them were found once. The ten largest account for 1% to 1.5% of the sample.

This record belongs to a study of blood T cell repertoires in COVID-19 (TCRdb year 2020). Context from the whole study: Samples from collaborators originated in the United States, Italy and Spain and spanned both the acute and convalescent phases of COVID-19. Subjects who had been exposed to COVID-19, were actively infected with it, or had recovered from it provided the deeply sampled blood TCRbeta repertoires that made up the dataset. Samples came from the ongoing ImmuneRACE study (first 160 participants) plus 1,254 subjects from 6 global collaborators. The prospective study material was composed of cDNA or gDNA derived from T cells, B-cell-depleted T cells, or PBMCs. Where available, HLA class I and class II types were obtained from metadata supplied by the sample provider rather than from assay-based typing. A de-identified subject ID, COVID-19 status, age in years and sex were almost always included in the sample metadata. The repertoires were released in a freely available public database meant as a resource for research on the immune response to SARS-CoV-2.

Results the study describes overall, beyond this receptor: The amount of clinical and demographic metadata varied by source and participant and was provided uncurated.

Trimming takes 3 bases from V and 9 bases from J, and the germline ends sit 20 bases apart. The CDR3, from cysteine to phenylalanine, totals 15 residues. The read is trimmed to its CDR3 DNA, 45 bases read in frame from base 1. The germline V gene (reference sequence) provides CDR1 WNHNN and CDR2 SYGVQD. Participants in the prospective study were aged roughly 18 to 100 years, lived in approximately 26 United States geographic areas, and enrolled through a virtual design. To assign participants to cohorts, the prospective study relied on clinical history that participants themselves reported in a screening survey and a study questionnaire. Recovered participants in ImmuneRACE Cohort 3 were defined as having two consecutive negative NP/OP PCR tests, clearance from a healthcare professional, or resolution of symptoms. Each participant in the prospective study had whole blood, serum and a nasopharyngeal or oropharyngeal swab collected by mobile phlebotomists. Over a roughly 2-month period, participants in the prospective study had the option of providing additional blood draws and questionnaires. Before DNA extraction, prospective study blood samples were shipped either frozen or at room temperature.

Sequenced sample: PBMCs or T cells enriched from blood (not recorded which). The rearrangement combines TRBV10-1 with TRBJ1-1; the D gene is perhaps TRBD1, from 6 matching bases. This receptor was obtained from a man under 40 who had recovered from COVID-19. The CDR3 region has the sequence CASSDGGGGAGKAFF. The nucleotides read TGCGCCAGCAGTGACGGTGGGGGGGGCGCTGGGAAAGCTTTCTTT.